This TCR beta chain was documented in a study of blood T cell repertoires in COVID-19. Study background: Donors in the United States, Italy and Spain gave samples during acute or convalescent COVID-19. Sample material is recorded as cDNA or gDNA derived from T cells, B-cell-depleted T cells, or PBMCs.

With 4 bases removed from V and 4 bases from J, the gap between germline ends came to 20 bases. Germline CDR1 and CDR2: SGHNT and YYREEE (reference sequence). This CDR3 spans 16 amino acids. Original processing notes: From reference gene primer amplification, estimates of nucleated cell counts were derived. Only in-frame clones appear in the TCRdb table, and some are missing; sequencing was by immunoSEQ multiplex PCR. That table is the source of V, J and clone size, and D and trimming were worked out from the DNA. The data show 150,000 to 200,000 clones, approximately 86% seen once. The rearrangement uses TRBV5-4 and TRBJ1-2, with D tentatively TRBD1 (6 bases). Sequencing input: peripheral blood. The sequence derives from a man in his 70s with acute or convalescent COVID-19. For the CDR3, the DNA is TGTGCCAGCAGCCCGCTAGACCAGGGGAGCTTCTATGGCTACACCTTC. It yields the protein CASSPLDQGSFYGYTF.